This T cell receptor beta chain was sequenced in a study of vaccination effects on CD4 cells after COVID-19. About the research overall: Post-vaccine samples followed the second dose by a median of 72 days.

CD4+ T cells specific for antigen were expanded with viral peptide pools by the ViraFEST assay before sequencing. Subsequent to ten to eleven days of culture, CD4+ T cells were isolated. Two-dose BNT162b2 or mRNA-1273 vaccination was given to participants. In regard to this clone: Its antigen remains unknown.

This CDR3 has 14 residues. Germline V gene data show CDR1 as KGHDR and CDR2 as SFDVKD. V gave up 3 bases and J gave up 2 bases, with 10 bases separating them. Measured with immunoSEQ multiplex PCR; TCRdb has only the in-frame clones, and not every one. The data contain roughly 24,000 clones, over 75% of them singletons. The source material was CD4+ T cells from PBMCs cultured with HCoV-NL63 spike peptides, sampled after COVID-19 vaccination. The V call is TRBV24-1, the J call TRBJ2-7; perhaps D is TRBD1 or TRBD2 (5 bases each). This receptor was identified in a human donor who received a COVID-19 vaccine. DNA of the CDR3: TGTGCCACCAGTGATCCAGGGACGCCCTACGAGCAGTACTTC. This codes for CATSDPGTPYEQYF.